This TCR beta chain was identified in a study of T cells in Graves' hyperthyroidism and ophthalmopathy. Per the germline V gene, CDR1 is MNHNS and CDR2 is SASEGT. The CDR3 length is 14 residues. Trimming shortened V by 2 bases and J by 4 bases, and 11 bases separated the two germline ends. Many counts were recorded for this clonotype. Antigen: not known. Study observations and caveats: The model forecast ophthalmopathy, anticipating it by a median 6.5 months before onset. Most expanded thyroid clonotypes above 0.001 also appeared in blood. In the analysis, a 13 V-J model separated ophthalmopathy from stable hyperthyroidism.

Amplified TCR beta CDR3 regions came from RNA transcripts. The study used the HTBI primer set for a first-round RT-PCR of the TCR CDR3. MiXCR was run by TCRdb on the multiplex PCR reads, yielding one entry per CDR3 protein. This sample has about 520,000 distinct CDR3 sequences, with roughly 24% found just once. Investigators excluded patients with uncontrolled infection, other autoimmune disease, pregnancy or lactation. Sequenced material: blood. The gene calls are TRBV6-1 and TRBJ1-1; D gene uncertain. The clonotype comes from a woman in her 30s with Graves' ophthalmopathy. The chain's CDR3 is CASSEYVLSTEAFF. CDR3 DNA sequence: TGTGCCAGCAGTGAATATGTGCTGTCCACTGAAGCTTTCTTT.